A selection of T cell receptor beta chains follows, all from one sample in a study of beta chain features in type 1 diabetes. Method: immunoSEQ multiplex PCR; TCRdb's copy keeps in-frame clones and lacks some. The data contain some 250,000 clones, 11% of them seen just once; the ten biggest clones take up approximately 0.017%. The sequenced sample was naive CD4+ T cells from blood. The source of these receptors is a man aged 25 to 40 with type 1 diabetes. Both conserved end residues are part of each CDR3. Fields, in order: CDR3 length, D gene, J gene, V gene, CDR3 protein. D genes are given only for firm matches.

CDR3 length: 14
D gene: NA
J gene: TRBJ2-5
V gene: TRBV5-1
CDR3 protein: CASSSPGGPGTQYF

CDR3 length: 15
D gene: TRBD2
J gene: TRBJ2-7
V gene: TRBV7-8
CDR3 protein: CASSKGRGMTYEQYF

CDR3 length: 16
D gene: NA
J gene: TRBJ2-1
V gene: TRBV7-2
CDR3 protein: CASSPDTGSSYNEQFF

CDR3 length: 17
D gene: NA
J gene: TRBJ1-1
V gene: TRBV5-1
CDR3 protein: CASTKVPPAGGSTEAFF

CDR3 length: 13
D gene: TRBD2
J gene: TRBJ2-3
V gene: TRBV29-1
CDR3 protein: CSVALAPTDTQYF

CDR3 length: 15
D gene: NA
J gene: TRBJ2-5
V gene: TRBV14
CDR3 protein: CASSQEWANPRTQYF

CDR3 length: 14
D gene: NA
J gene: TRBJ2-3
V gene: TRBV14
CDR3 protein: CASSLRQDTDTQYF

CDR3 length: 11
D gene: NA
J gene: TRBJ1-2
V gene: TRBV29-1
CDR3 protein: CSATENYGYTF

CDR3 length: 15
D gene: TRBD1
J gene: TRBJ2-3
V gene: TRBV19
CDR3 protein: CASRPDRDGTDTQYF

CDR3 length: 15
D gene: NA
J gene: TRBJ2-5
V gene: TRBV27
CDR3 protein: CASSLFGVPRETQYF

CDR3 length: 13
D gene: NA
J gene: TRBJ2-7
V gene: TRBV14
CDR3 protein: CASSQRVAGEQYF

CDR3 length: 15
D gene: TRBD1
J gene: TRBJ2-7
V gene: TRBV28
CDR3 protein: CASSIGGQGTYEQYF

CDR3 length: 14
D gene: NA
J gene: TRBJ2-7
V gene: TRBV25-1
CDR3 protein: CASSEAGSSYEQYF

CDR3 length: 13
D gene: NA
J gene: TRBJ2-3
V gene: TRBV4-1
CDR3 protein: CASSRAQRDTQYF

CDR3 length: 13
D gene: TRBD1
J gene: TRBJ1-2
V gene: TRBV18
CDR3 protein: CASSPDRDYGYTF

CDR3 length: 16
D gene: NA
J gene: TRBJ1-4
V gene: TRBV30
CDR3 protein: CAWSGGRANLVEKLFF

CDR3 length: 12
D gene: TRBD1
J gene: TRBJ1-2
V gene: TRBV29-1
CDR3 protein: CSVERTGNGYTF

CDR3 length: 16
D gene: NA
J gene: TRBJ1-1
V gene: TRBV27
CDR3 protein: CASSRTNYYMNTEAFF

CDR3 length: 14
D gene: NA
J gene: TRBJ1-6
V gene: TRBV4-2
CDR3 protein: CASSQDTVNSPLHF

CDR3 length: 16
D gene: TRBD2
J gene: TRBJ2-3
V gene: TRBV9
CDR3 protein: CASSPGTSGYTDTQYF

CDR3 length: 13
D gene: NA
J gene: TRBJ1-1
V gene: TRBV7-9
CDR3 protein: CATSDRLNTEAFF

CDR3 length: 15
D gene: NA
J gene: TRBJ2-5
V gene: TRBV5-1
CDR3 protein: CASSLGGVNQETQYF

CDR3 length: 13
D gene: TRBD1
J gene: TRBJ1-5
V gene: TRBV2
CDR3 protein: CASTPTGDQPQHF

CDR3 length: 12
D gene: NA
J gene: TRBJ1-6
V gene: TRBV4-2
CDR3 protein: CASSQDQGRLHF

CDR3 length: 10
D gene: TRBD2
J gene: TRBJ2-7
V gene: TRBV20-1
CDR3 protein: CSVSGGEQYF

CDR3 length: 13
D gene: NA
J gene: TRBJ2-7
V gene: TRBV10-2
CDR3 protein: CASSGTGLYEQYF

CDR3 length: 13
D gene: TRBD1
J gene: TRBJ1-4
V gene: TRBV29-1
CDR3 protein: CSVQTGPNEKLFF

CDR3 length: 14
D gene: NA
J gene: TRBJ1-1
V gene: TRBV27
CDR3 protein: CASSLSGGKGEAFF

CDR3 length: 16
D gene: TRBD2
J gene: TRBJ2-3
V gene: TRBV7-6
CDR3 protein: CASSLVSSGSTDTQYF

CDR3 length: 13
D gene: NA
J gene: TRBJ1-2
V gene: TRBV29-1
CDR3 protein: CSVQLFRGYGYTF

CDR3 length: 15
D gene: TRBD1
J gene: TRBJ2-1
V gene: TRBV15
CDR3 protein: CATSREGRGSNEQFF

CDR3 length: 16
D gene: NA
J gene: TRBJ2-3
V gene: TRBV28
CDR3 protein: CASSPRTAVGTDTQYF

CDR3 length: 17
D gene: TRBD2
J gene: TRBJ2-1
V gene: TRBV7-3
CDR3 protein: CASSSTTSGGAYNEQFF

CDR3 length: 15
D gene: TRBD1
J gene: TRBJ2-7
V gene: TRBV5-1
CDR3 protein: CASSLGGQGFYEQYF

CDR3 length: 15
D gene: NA
J gene: TRBJ1-1
V gene: TRBV7-9
CDR3 protein: CASSLRAGGDTEAFF

CDR3 length: 13
D gene: NA
J gene: TRBJ2-7
V gene: TRBV5-1
CDR3 protein: CASSLAEGYEQYF

CDR3 length: 15
D gene: NA
J gene: TRBJ1-5
V gene: TRBV2
CDR3 protein: CASSEQAYSNQPQHF

CDR3 length: 15
D gene: NA
J gene: TRBJ2-5
V gene: TRBV29-1
CDR3 protein: CSVEDRRAGGETQYF

CDR3 length: 14
D gene: TRBD2
J gene: NA
V gene: TRBV29-1
CDR3 protein: CSVESGTSGNEQFF

CDR3 length: 14
D gene: TRBD1
J gene: TRBJ1-1
V gene: TRBV7-3
CDR3 protein: CASSIQGSGTEAFF

CDR3 length: 14
D gene: NA
J gene: TRBJ1-1
V gene: TRBV7-2
CDR3 protein: CASTFLMGGTEAFF

CDR3 length: 15
D gene: NA
J gene: TRBJ2-5
V gene: TRBV11-2
CDR3 protein: CASSLDRRGMETQYF

CDR3 length: 11
D gene: NA
J gene: TRBJ1-4
V gene: TRBV29-1
CDR3 protein: CSVQSREKLFF

CDR3 length: 13
D gene: NA
J gene: TRBJ2-5
V gene: TRBV7-3
CDR3 protein: CASSLGLSETQYF

CDR3 length: 12
D gene: NA
J gene: TRBJ2-3
V gene: TRBV2
CDR3 protein: CASSEAMDTQYF

CDR3 length: 13
D gene: NA
J gene: TRBJ1-3
V gene: TRBV30
CDR3 protein: CAWSVSSGNTIYF

CDR3 length: 14
D gene: NA
J gene: TRBJ2-7
V gene: TRBV5-4
CDR3 protein: CASSLGGGVNEQYF

CDR3 length: 16
D gene: TRBD2
J gene: TRBJ2-5
V gene: TRBV7-2
CDR3 protein: CASSSGLAGGQETQYF

CDR3 length: 13
D gene: NA
J gene: TRBJ2-7
V gene: TRBV7-2
CDR3 protein: CASSSRSSYEQYF

CDR3 length: 15
D gene: TRBD2
J gene: TRBJ2-1
V gene: TRBV5-1
CDR3 protein: CASSLVAGGYNEQFF

CDR3 length: 11
D gene: NA
J gene: TRBJ2-1
V gene: TRBV30
CDR3 protein: CAWGGTNSQFF

CDR3 length: 13
D gene: NA
J gene: TRBJ2-7
V gene: TRBV7-9
CDR3 protein: CASSPTGLYEQYF

CDR3 length: 14
D gene: NA
J gene: TRBJ1-1
V gene: TRBV7-9
CDR3 protein: CASSLDGMNTEAFF

CDR3 length: 16
D gene: NA
J gene: TRBJ2-5
V gene: TRBV27
CDR3 protein: CASSLRPSRIQETQYF